These 4 T cell receptor beta chains were all obtained from the same sample, sequenced in a study of monozygotic twins with inflammatory bowel disease. With the 5' RACE reads reprocessed, TCRdb shows one record per CDR3 protein and no DNA. The specimen's table records more than 300,000 distinct CDR3 sequences. Sequenced material: blood. Every receptor here comes from a human donor with ulcerative colitis or Crohn's disease, or a healthy co-twin of an affected twin (not recorded which).

V gene TRBV14 combines with J gene TRBJ2-6. The length of the CDR3 is 13 residues. The germline gives CDR1 SGHDN, CDR2 FVKESK. CDR3: CASSRFGANVLTF.

V usage is TRBV6-1 and J usage is TRBJ2-7. CDR1 is MNHNS and CDR2 is SASEGT in the germline V gene. The CDR3 sequence is 13 residues long. CDR3 amino acids: CASSEFRSYEQYF.

The CDR3 here is CASSSPTGYSGANVLTF. The genes are TRBV7-9 and TRBJ2-6; TCRdb indicates TRBD1, and absent DNA this call remains unverified. This CDR3 is built from 17 residues. Germline CDR1 is SEHNR and CDR2 is FQNEAQ (reference sequence).

The chain links TRBV29-1 to TRBJ2-2. Germline V CDR1 and CDR2: SQVTM, ANQGSEA. The CDR3 has 12 residues. The CDR3 spells CSVLVETGELFF.